What follows are 23 T cell receptor beta chains derived from one specimen sequenced in a study of glioma-infiltrating T cells. Amplification of TCR alpha and beta CDR3 regions from RNA used iRepertoire nested multiplex PCR. TCRdb reanalysed the multiplex PCR reads using MiXCR and keeps one entry per CDR3 protein. The sample lists about 190,000 distinct CDR3 sequences, around 32% seen once, with around 20% in the top ten. Sequenced sample: glioma tissue, nonneoplastic brain tissue, or PBMCs (not recorded which). These receptors were collected from a human donor with low-grade glioma or glioblastoma, undergoing nonglioma brain surgery, or in good health (not recorded which).

The chain links TRBV9 to TRBJ2-1, with 9 bases lining up with TRBD2. Germline V lookup: CDR1 SGDLS, CDR2 YYNGEE. The trim removed 0 bases at V and 9 bases at J, leaving 7 bases unmatched. The CDR3 length is 15 residues. The CDR3 DNA reads TGTGCCAGCAGCGTAGAAGCGGGAGGAGTCGGTGAGCAGTTCTTC. Its protein product is CASSVEAGGVGEQFF.

At least ten counts were recorded for this clonotype. This chain joins TRBV12-3 or TRBV12-4 and TRBJ1-2, with 10 bases matching TRBD1. The CDR3 spans 16 residues. V trimming: 2 bases; J trimming: 7 bases; junction bases outside the gene matches: 10. CDR3 coding DNA: TGTGCCAGCAGTTTATCGTTAGGGACAGGGGCGACTGGCTACACCTTC. This sequence encodes CASSLSLGTGATGYTF.

This clonotype was seen at least ten times. The rearrangement uses TRBV19 and TRBJ1-1, with a tentative D call TRBD1 (5 bases). This CDR3 is built from 14 residues. The V end was cut by 3 bases, the J end by 11 bases, with 19 bases between. CDR1 and CDR2 (germline): LNHDA, SQIVND (reference sequence). In nucleotides, the CDR3 is TGTGCCAGTAGTATCGACAGCTATGGAAGGGACGCTTTCTTT. It is translated as CASSIDSYGRDAFF.

Worth noting for this clonotype: This clone may be a read error of a much larger clone one base away. The DNA for the CDR3 is TGTGCCAGCAGCTTACGGGACAGGGGGAACACTGAAGCTTTCTTT. It encodes CASSLRDRGNTEAFF. This sequence joins TRBV7-9 and TRBJ1-1; TRBD1 matches 10 bases. Looked up from germline, CDR1 is SEHNR and CDR2 is FQNEAQ (reference sequence). This CDR3 region has 15 residues. With 2 bases clipped from V and 1 base from J, the junction kept 1 base outside the gene matches.

This clonotype was detected only once. Germline is not matched at one junction end, which may reflect a read error. CDR3 loop: CSASLMGQGTDTKYF. The CDR3 nucleotides are TGCAGTGCTAGCCTGATGGGACAGGGAACAGATACGAAGTATTTT. The rearrangement links TRBV20-1 to TRBJ2-3; 9 nucleotides line up with TRBD1. Germline loops: CDR1 DFQATT, CDR2 SNEGSKA (reference sequence). This CDR3 has 15 residues.

The rearrangement joins TRBV27 to TRBJ1-1, with D unresolved. V lost 6 bases, J lost 3 bases, and 17 bases lay in between. Germline V CDR1 and CDR2: MNHEY, SMNVEV (reference sequence). This CDR3 region has 15 residues. In nucleotides, the CDR3 is TGTGCCAGCAGCCTATTGATAGAGTGCGACACTGAAGCTTTCTTT. Protein product: CASSLLIECDTEAFF.

This clonotype was detected only a few times. The CDR3 protein is CASSLRTGLGPYEQYF. CDR3 DNA: TGTGCCAGCAGCTTAAGGACCGGACTTGGGCCCTACGAGCAGTACTTC. The chain carries TRBV5-4 and TRBJ2-7; D may be TRBD2 (5 bases). Deletions cut 2 bases from V and 2 bases from J, with 17 bases between. CDR3 length: 16 residues. The germline CDR1 and CDR2 sequences are SGHNT and YYREEE (reference sequence).

Concerning this clonotype itself: Given a much more abundant clone one base away, this may be a read error. The gene calls are TRBV3-1 and TRBJ2-1; D gene ambiguous. The germline CDR1 and CDR2 sequences are LGHDT and YNNKEL (reference sequence). This CDR3 is built from 13 residues. The germline V and J ends were trimmed by 0 bases and 10 bases, with 10 bases remaining between them. The CDR3 spells CASSQDRHYEQFF. CDR3 DNA sequence: TGTGCCAGCAGCCAAGATCGCCACTACGAGCAGTTCTTC.

There are many counts of this clonotype. This chain links TRBV20-1 with TRBJ2-1; the match to TRBD2 covers 8 bases. CDR1 and CDR2 from the germline V gene are DFQATT and SNEGSKA (reference sequence). Trimming removed 1 base from V and 2 bases from J; junction bases left unmatched: 7. The CDR3 consists of 16 residues. The CDR3 DNA reads TGCAGTGCTAGAGGGATCGGGACTAGAGCCTACAATGAGCAGTTCTTC. This encodes CSARGIGTRAYNEQFF.

The table lists this clonotype with many counts. The chain is built from TRBV20-1 and TRBJ2-5; D not resolved. Trimming pared 0 bases from V and 1 base from J, leaving 12 bases between. This CDR3 contains 15 residues. The germline gives CDR1 DFQATT, CDR2 SNEGSKA (reference sequence). The CDR3 DNA is TGCAGTGCTAGAGATATAACGCCAGGCCAAGAGACCCAGTACTTC. Its translation: CSARDITPGQETQYF.

The chain recombines TRBV3-1 with TRBJ1-2, with a tentative D call TRBD1 (6 bases). This CDR3 has 15 residues. Trimming removed 4 bases at V and 10 bases at J, with 22 bases between. Germline V CDR1 and CDR2: LGHDT, YNNKEL (reference sequence). The CDR3 DNA sequence: TGTGCCAGCAGCCTTCCGGGACATTGGGCTGACGTCTACACCTTC. It specifies CASSLPGHWADVYTF.

This chain uses TRBV18 with TRBJ1-3; the D gene is possibly TRBD1 (5 bases). The germline V and J ends were trimmed by 4 bases and 4 bases, with 17 bases remaining between them. Germline V gene sequence: CDR1 KGHSH, CDR2 LQKENI. The CDR3 loop spans 16 amino acids. CDR3 sequence (DNA): TGTGCCAGCTCACAAAACTCGAGGGACTCCGGAAACACCATATATTTT. Translated: CASSQNSRDSGNTIYF.

This clonotype was counted at least ten times. As DNA, the CDR3 is TGTGCCAGCAGCTCGACAGGACGCTATGGCTACACCTTC. Translated, it gives CASSSTGRYGYTF. The rearrangement uses TRBV5-4 and TRBJ1-2, with D tentatively TRBD1 (6 bases). This CDR3 region has 13 residues. Germline CDR1 and CDR2: SGHNT and YYREEE (reference sequence). The V and J ends lost 3 bases and 4 bases respectively, with 10 bases between them.

In its sample, this clonotype was seen once. V usage is TRBV7-9 and J usage is TRBJ2-1; 8 bases line up with TRBD1. The trim removed 5 bases at V and 10 bases at J, leaving 10 bases unmatched. Germline V gives CDR1 SEHNR, CDR2 FQNEAQ (reference sequence). The CDR3 length is 14 residues. The CDR3 DNA sequence: TGTGCCAGCAGCCCACCGGGACAGGTTTTAGAGCAGTTCTTC. Translation gives CASSPPGQVLEQFF.

This clonotype was picked up many times. J is TRBJ1-2 and V is TRBV4-1; no definite D call. Germline CDR1 reads MGHRA; CDR2 reads YSYEKL. V was trimmed by 0 bases and J by 4 bases, leaving 12 bases between them. CDR3 length: 15 amino acids. CDR3 in DNA: TGCGCCAGCAGCCAAGAGCGTGGCAGAAGCTATGGCTACACCTTC. Translating it yields CASSQERGRSYGYTF.

This clonotype was detected many times. V gene TRBV18 combines with J gene TRBJ1-1; no firm D call. Germline V gene lookup returns CDR1 KGHSH and CDR2 LQKENI. The ends were cut back, 5 bases at V and 2 bases at J, with 12 bases in the middle. The CDR3 is made up of 14 amino acids. CDR3: CASSNGPRNTEAFF. The CDR3 DNA is TGTGCCAGCTCAAACGGACCCCGAAACACTGAAGCTTTCTTT.

This clonotype was counted at least ten times. V and J are TRBV4-3 and TRBJ2-7, with 10 nucleotides matching TRBD2. The CDR3 is 15 amino acids. Germline CDR1 is LGHNA and CDR2 is YSLEER. V shed 1 base, J shed 3 bases, and the junction held 3 bases outside the gene matches. For the CDR3, the DNA is TGCGCCAGCAGCCAAGCCGGGACTAGCGACTACGAGCAGTACTTC. The encoded protein is CASSQAGTSDYEQYF.

The sample holds many counts of this clonotype. CDR3 in amino acids: CASSRTGDEQYF. Here the CDR3 DNA reads TGTGCCAGCTCGAGGACAGGGGACGAGCAGTACTTC. The chain links TRBV6-1 to TRBJ2-7; 9 bases are a match to TRBD1. J was trimmed by 5 bases and V by 8 bases; bases with no gene match: 4. In germline, CDR1 is MNHNS, CDR2 SASEGT. The CDR3 has 12 amino acids.

In this sample, this clonotype turned up many times. The chain links TRBV4-2 to TRBJ1-1; D ambiguous. There are 12 residues in the CDR3. Trimming took 1 base from V and 8 from J, leaving 8 bases between them. Per the germline V gene, CDR1 is LGHNA and CDR2 is YNFKEQ. The CDR3 is CASSQVGQEAFF. CDR3 DNA: TGTGCCAGCAGCCAAGTCGGCCAAGAAGCTTTCTTT.

This clonotype was seen repeatedly, ten times or more. The chain is built from TRBV6-1 and TRBJ2-1; the match to TRBD2 covers 7 bases. Losses at the gene ends were 5 bases for V and 0 bases for J; bases not matched to a gene: 10. Germline values: CDR1 MNHNS, CDR2 SASEGT. The CDR3 runs to 17 residues. As DNA, the CDR3 is TGTGCCAGCAGTAAGGAGCTGCGCGGGAGCTCCTACAATGAGCAGTTCTTC. It is translated as CASSKELRGSSYNEQFF.

This clonotype occurred many times. The J gene is TRBJ2-7, the V gene TRBV20-1; possible D gene TRBD1, 7 bases. V was cut by 4 bases and J by 5 bases, with 15 bases left in between. Looked up from germline, CDR1 is DFQATT and CDR2 is SNEGSKA (reference sequence). The CDR3 is made up of 13 amino acids. CDR3 coding DNA: TGCAGTGCTAATGTACAGGGGAGGAACGAGCAGTACTTC. Translated: CSANVQGRNEQYF.

To note about this clonotype: Since a much larger clone is just one base distant, this may be a read error. V is TRBV6-1 and J is TRBJ1-2; TRBD1 might be the D (5 bases). Trimming stripped 6 bases from V and 6 bases from J, with 17 bases between. CDR3 length: 14 amino acids. Germline assignment: CDR1 MNHNS and CDR2 SASEGT. DNA for the CDR3: TGTGCCAGCAGGCCAAATGGCCGAGGGGATGGCTACACCTTC. This sequence encodes CASRPNGRGDGYTF.

This clonotype was recorded many times. The chain recombines TRBV7-9 with TRBJ2-5; D not certain. The V and J ends lost 3 bases and 5 bases respectively, with 7 bases between them. The CDR3 consists of 12 residues. Germline CDR1 SEHNR, CDR2 FQNEAQ (reference sequence). The CDR3 coding sequence is TGTGCCAGCAGCTTGATCGCTGAGACCCAGTACTTC. Translated: CASSLIAETQYF. Looking up the rest from reference TRBV7-9 and TRBJ2-5 gives the full variable domain: DTGVSQNPRHKITKRGQNVTFRCDPISEHNRLYWYRQTLGQGPEFLTYFQNEAQLEKSRLLSDRFSAERPKGSFSTLEIQRTEQGDSAMYLCASSLIAETQYFGPGTRLLVL.